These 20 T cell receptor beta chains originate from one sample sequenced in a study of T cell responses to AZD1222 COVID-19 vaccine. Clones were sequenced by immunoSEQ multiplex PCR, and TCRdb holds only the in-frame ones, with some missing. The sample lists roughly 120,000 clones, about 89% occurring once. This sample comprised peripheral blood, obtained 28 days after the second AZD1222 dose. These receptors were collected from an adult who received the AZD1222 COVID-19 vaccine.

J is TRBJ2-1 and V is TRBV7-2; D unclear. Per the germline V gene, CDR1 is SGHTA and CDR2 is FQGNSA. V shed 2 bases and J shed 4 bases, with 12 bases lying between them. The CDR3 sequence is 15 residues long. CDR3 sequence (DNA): TGTGCCAGCAGCTTAATAGGCGGAACTTACAATGAGCAGTTCTTC. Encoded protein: CASSLIGGTYNEQFF.

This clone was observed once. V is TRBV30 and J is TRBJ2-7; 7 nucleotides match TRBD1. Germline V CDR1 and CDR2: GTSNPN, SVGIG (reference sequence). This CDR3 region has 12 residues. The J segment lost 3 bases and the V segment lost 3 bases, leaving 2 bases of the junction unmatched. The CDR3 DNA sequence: TGTGCCTGGAGCCGGGACAGCTACGAGCAGTACTTC. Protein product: CAWSRDSYEQYF.

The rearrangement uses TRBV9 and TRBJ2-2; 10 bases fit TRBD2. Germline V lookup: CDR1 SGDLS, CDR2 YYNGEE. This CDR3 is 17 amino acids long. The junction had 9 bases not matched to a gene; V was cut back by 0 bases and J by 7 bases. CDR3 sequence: CASSVAGAGGIFGELFF. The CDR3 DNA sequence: TGTGCCAGCAGCGTAGCTGGAGCGGGAGGGATCTTCGGGGAGCTGTTTTTT.

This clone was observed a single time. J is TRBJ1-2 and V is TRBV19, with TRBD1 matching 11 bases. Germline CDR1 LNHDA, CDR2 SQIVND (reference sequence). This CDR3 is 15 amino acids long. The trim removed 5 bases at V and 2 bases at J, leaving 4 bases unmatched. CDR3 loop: CASSLWTGGNYGYTF. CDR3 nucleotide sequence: TGTGCCAGTAGTCTCTGGACAGGGGGCAACTATGGCTACACCTTC.

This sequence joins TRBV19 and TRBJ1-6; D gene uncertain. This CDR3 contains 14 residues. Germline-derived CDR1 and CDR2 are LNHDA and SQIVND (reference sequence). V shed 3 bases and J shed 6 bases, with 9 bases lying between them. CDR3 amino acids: CASSMEDFNSPLHF. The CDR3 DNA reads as TGTGCCAGTAGTATGGAGGATTTTAATTCACCCCTCCACTTT. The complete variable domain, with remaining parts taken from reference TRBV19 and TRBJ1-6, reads DGGITQSPKYLFRKEGQNVTLSCEQNLNHDAMYWYRQDPGQGLRLIYYSQIVNDFQKGDIAEGYSVSREKKESFPLTVTSAQKNPTAFYLCASSMEDFNSPLHFGNGTRLTVT.

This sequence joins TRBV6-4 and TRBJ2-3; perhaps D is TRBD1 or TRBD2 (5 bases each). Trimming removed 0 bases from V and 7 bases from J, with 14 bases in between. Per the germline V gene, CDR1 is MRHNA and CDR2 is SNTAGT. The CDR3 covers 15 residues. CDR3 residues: CASSDSPGAGNTQYF. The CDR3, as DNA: TGTGCCAGCAGTGACTCTCCCGGGGCAGGGAATACGCAGTATTTT.

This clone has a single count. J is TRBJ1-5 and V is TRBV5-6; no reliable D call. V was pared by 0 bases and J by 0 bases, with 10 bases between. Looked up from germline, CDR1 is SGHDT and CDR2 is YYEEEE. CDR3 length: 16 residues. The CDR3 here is CASSLGGGDSNQPQHF. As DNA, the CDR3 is TGTGCCAGCAGCTTGGGAGGCGGAGATAGCAATCAGCCCCAGCATTTT.

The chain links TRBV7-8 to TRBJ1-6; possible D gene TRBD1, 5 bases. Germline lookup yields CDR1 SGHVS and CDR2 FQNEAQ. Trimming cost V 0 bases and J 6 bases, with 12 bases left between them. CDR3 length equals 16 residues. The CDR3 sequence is CASSLARVGVNSPLHF. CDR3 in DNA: TGTGCCAGCAGCTTAGCCAGGGTCGGGGTTAATTCACCCCTCCACTTT.

The CDR3 is CASNDRAGTGAFYEQYF. The CDR3 DNA is TGTGCCAGCAACGATCGCGCCGGGACAGGGGCGTTTTACGAGCAGTACTTC. This rearrangement joins TRBV11-2 to TRBJ2-7; 10 bases line up with TRBD1. The CDR3 totals 17 residues. Per germline, CDR1 SGHAT and CDR2 FQNNGV. Losses at the gene ends were 7 bases for V and 4 bases for J; bases not matched to a gene: 16.

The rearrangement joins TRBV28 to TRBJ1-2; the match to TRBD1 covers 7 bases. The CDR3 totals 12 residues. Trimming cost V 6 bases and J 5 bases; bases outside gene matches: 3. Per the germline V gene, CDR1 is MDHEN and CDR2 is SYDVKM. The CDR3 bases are TGTGCCAGCAGAACGACAGGGTATGGCTACACCTTC. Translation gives CASRTTGYGYTF.

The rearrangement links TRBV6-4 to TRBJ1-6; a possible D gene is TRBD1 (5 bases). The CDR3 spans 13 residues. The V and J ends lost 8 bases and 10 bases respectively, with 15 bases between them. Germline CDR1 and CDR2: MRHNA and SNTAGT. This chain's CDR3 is CASADSYTSPLHF. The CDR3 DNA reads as TGTGCCAGCGCTGACAGCTACACATCACCCCTCCACTTT.

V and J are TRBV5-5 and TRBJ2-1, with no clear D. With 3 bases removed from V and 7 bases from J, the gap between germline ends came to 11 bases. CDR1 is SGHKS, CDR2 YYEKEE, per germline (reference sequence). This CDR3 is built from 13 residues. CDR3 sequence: CASSWMGNNEQFF. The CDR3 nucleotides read TGTGCCAGCAGCTGGATGGGGAATAATGAGCAGTTCTTC.

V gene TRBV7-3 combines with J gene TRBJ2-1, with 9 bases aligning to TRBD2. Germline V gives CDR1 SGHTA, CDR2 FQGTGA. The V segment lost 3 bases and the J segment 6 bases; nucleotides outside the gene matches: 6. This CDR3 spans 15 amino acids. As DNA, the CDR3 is TGTGCCAGCAGCTTCACTAGCGGGTCGACCAATGAGCAGTTCTTC. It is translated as CASSFTSGSTNEQFF.

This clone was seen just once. The CDR3 nucleotides read TGTGCCAGCAGTTTAACAGGGTGGACTGAAGCTTTCTTT. The encoded protein is CASSLTGWTEAFF. V is TRBV27 and J is TRBJ1-1; D possibly corresponds to TRBD1 (6 bases). CDR3 length: 13 residues. Germline V lookup: CDR1 MNHEY, CDR2 SMNVEV (reference sequence). V was trimmed by 2 bases and J by 5 bases, leaving 9 bases between them.

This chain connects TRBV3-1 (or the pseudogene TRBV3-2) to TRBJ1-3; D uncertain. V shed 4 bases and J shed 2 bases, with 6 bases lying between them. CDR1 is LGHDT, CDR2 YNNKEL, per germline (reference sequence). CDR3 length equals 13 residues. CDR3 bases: TGTGCCAGCAGCCCCTTCCCTGGAAACACCATATATTTT. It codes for CASSPFPGNTIYF.

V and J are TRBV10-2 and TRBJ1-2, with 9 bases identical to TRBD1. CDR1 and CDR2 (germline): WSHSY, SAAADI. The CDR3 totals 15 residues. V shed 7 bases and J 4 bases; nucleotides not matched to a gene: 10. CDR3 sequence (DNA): TGCGCCAGCATGTACGACAGGGGGTATGGCTATGGCTACACCTTC. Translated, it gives CASMYDRGYGYGYTF.

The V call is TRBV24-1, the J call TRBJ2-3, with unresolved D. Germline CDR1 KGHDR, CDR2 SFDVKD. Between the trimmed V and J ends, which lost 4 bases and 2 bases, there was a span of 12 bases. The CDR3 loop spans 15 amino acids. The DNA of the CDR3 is TGTGCCACCAGTGACCCGACGGCTAACACAGATACGCAGTATTTT. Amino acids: CATSDPTANTDTQYF.

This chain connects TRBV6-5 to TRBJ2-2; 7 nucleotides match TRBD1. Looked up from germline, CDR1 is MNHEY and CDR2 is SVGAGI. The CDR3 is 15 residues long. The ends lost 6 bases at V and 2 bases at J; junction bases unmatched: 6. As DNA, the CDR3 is TGTGCCAGCAGAACAGGACAGGCAAACACCGGGGAGCTGTTTTTT. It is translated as CASRTGQANTGELFF.

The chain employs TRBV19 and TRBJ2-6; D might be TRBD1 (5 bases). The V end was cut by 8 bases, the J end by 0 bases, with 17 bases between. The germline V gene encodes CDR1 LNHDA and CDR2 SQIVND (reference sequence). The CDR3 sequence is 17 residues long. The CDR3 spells CASSGWSVDSGANVLTF. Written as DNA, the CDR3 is TGTGCCAGTTCAGGGTGGTCAGTGGACTCTGGGGCCAACGTCCTGACTTTC.

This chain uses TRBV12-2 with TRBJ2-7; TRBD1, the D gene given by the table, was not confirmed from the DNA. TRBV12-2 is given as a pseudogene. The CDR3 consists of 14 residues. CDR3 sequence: CASHIYSAAGAQYF. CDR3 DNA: TGTGCAAGTCACATATACTCGGCAGCAGGCGCGCAGTACTTC.